The rows below give T cell receptor beta chains drawn from one sample of a study of blood T cell repertoires in COVID-19. Sequencing used immunoSEQ multiplex PCR; TCRdb keeps in-frame clones, though not all of them. The sample shows 120,000 or so clones, 75% to 85% of them seen only once. Sequencing input: peripheral blood. The receptors here all came from a human donor in a cohort sampled during active COVID-19. Each CDR3 is given with its conserved first and last residue. Each record gives: clone size, D gene, J gene, V gene, CDR3 DNA, CDR3 protein. The D gene is left open where the match is weak. Clone size is stated in some rows and not others, as once, few, many or a class when expanded.

. | TRBD1 | TRBJ1-1 | TRBV29-1 | TGCAGCGCTGGGACAGGTGCAAGGACTGAAGCTTTCTTT | CSAGTGARTEAFF
. | TRBD2 | TRBJ2-3 | TRBV5-1 | TGCGCCAGCAGCTTAATAGCGGGGGGGCCCACAGATACGCAGTATTTT | CASSLIAGGPTDTQYF
. | TRBD1 | TRBJ1-1 | TRBV6-5 | TGTGCCAGCAGTTACGGACAGGGAATGACTGAAGCTTTCTTT | CASSYGQGMTEAFF
. | . | TRBJ2-3 | TRBV7-9 | TGTGCCAGCACCCCACAGGGCCAGAGCACAGATACGCAGTATTTT | CASTPQGQSTDTQYF
. | . | TRBJ2-7 | TRBV10-3 | TGTGCCATCAGTGAGTCGGCAGGGTACGAGCAGTACTTC | CAISESAGYEQYF
once | . | TRBJ2-2 | TRBV7-6 | TGTGCCAGCAGCTACTCCACGGGAAACACCGGGGAGCTGTTTTTT | CASSYSTGNTGELFF
. | . | TRBJ2-7 | TRBV9 | TGTGCCAGCAGGAGGGCAGACTTC | CASRRADF
once | TRBD1 | TRBJ1-1 | TRBV6-1 | TGTGCCAGCAGTGGGAGGACAGGGGTGGGCATGAACACTGAAGCTTTCTTT | CASSGRTGVGMNTEAFF
. | . | TRBJ2-4 | TRBV2 | TGTGCCAGCAGTGTCTCTGGGACATTTCTAGCCAAAAACATTCAGTACTTC | CASSVSGTFLAKNIQYF
. | . | TRBJ2-5 | TRBV28 | TGTGCCAGCAGTCGGAGGGAGGTCGGAGAGACCCAGTACTTC | CASSRREVGETQYF
. | . | TRBJ1-5 | TRBV6-1 | TGTGCCAGCAGTGAAGTAGGGACTCTTAGCAATCAGCCCCAGCATTTT | CASSEVGTLSNQPQHF
. | . | TRBJ1-2 | TRBV6-2/TRBV6-3 | TGTGCCAGCAGCCCCGTGACAGATTATAACTATGGCTACACCTTC | CASSPVTDYNYGYTF
once | TRBD1 | TRBJ2-4 | TRBV5-1 | TGCGCCAGCAGTGTTGCAAGCCTAGGGGGCAACATTCAGTACTTC | CASSVASLGGNIQYF
. | TRBD1 | TRBJ1-6 | TRBV6-2/TRBV6-3 | TGTGCCAGCAGTTACGCCGGGACAGGTGTCTATAATTCACCCCTCCACTTT | CASSYAGTGVYNSPLHF
. | . | TRBJ2-1 | TRBV2 | TGTGCCAGCAGTGAGTGGCAGGGGATATACAATGAGCAGTTCTTC | CASSEWQGIYNEQFF
. | . | TRBJ2-3 | TRBV6-6 | TGTGCCAGCGAGACTAGTAAAGGCCCAGATACGCAGTATTTT | CASETSKGPDTQYF
few | TRBD2 | TRBJ2-1 | TRBV18 | TGTGCCAGCTCACCAGGACTAGGGAGCAATGAGCAGTTCTTC | CASSPGLGSNEQFF
. | TRBD2 | TRBJ2-1 | TRBV19 | TGTGCCAGTAGTCCGGGAGCGGGGGTGGACAATGAGCAGTTCTTC | CASSPGAGVDNEQFF
. | . | TRBJ1-2 | TRBV4-1 | TGCGCCAGCAGCCAAGTGTCGGCTAGTGGCTACACCTTC | CASSQVSASGYTF
. | TRBD1 | TRBJ2-4 | TRBV6-5 | TGTGCCAGCAGGGCTTCAGGGGGCGTTGAAAACATTCAGTACTTC | CASRASGGVENIQYF
. | TRBD1 | TRBJ1-2 | TRBV3-1/TRBV3-2 | TGTGCCAGCAGCCAGGGGACAGGGCAGTATGGCTACACCTTC | CASSQGTGQYGYTF
. | TRBD1 | TRBJ2-7 | TRBV6-1 | TGTGCCAGCAGTGCCCTTAAGACAGGGACGTGGGACGAGCAGTACTTC | CASSALKTGTWDEQYF
. | TRBD1 | TRBJ2-1 | TRBV19 | TGTGCCAGTAAACCCCCACCTTGGGACAGTTACAATGAGCAGTTCTTC | CASKPPPWDSYNEQFF
. | . | TRBJ1-1 | TRBV2 | TGTGCCAGCAGTGTGTCAGGGTACACTGAAGCTTTCTTT | CASSVSGYTEAFF
. | TRBD1 | TRBJ2-3 | TRBV5-5 | TGTGCCAGCAGCCCTGACAGGGTTTGGGGTACGCAGTATTTT | CASSPDRVWGTQYF
. | . | TRBJ1-1 | TRBV7-2 | TGTGCCAGCAGCTTATTCGCGGGGGGCAGGGGTGCTGAAGCTTTCTTT | CASSLFAGGRGAEAFF
. | . | TRBJ2-3 | TRBV7-2 | TGTGCCAGCAGCTTGGTGGAGATCATCACAGATACGCAGTATTTT | CASSLVEIITDTQYF
once | . | TRBJ1-4 | TRBV5-6 | TGTGCCAGCAGCTTGGGGACAGCGAACAATGAAAAACTGTTTTTT | CASSLGTANNEKLFF
once | TRBD1 | TRBJ1-3 | TRBV9 | TGTGCCAGCAGCGCACAGGGGCCGCTCTCTGGAAACACCATATATTTT | CASSAQGPLSGNTIYF
once | . | TRBJ2-3 | TRBV4-3 | TGCGCCAGCAGCCAAGGAGCGGAGGATACGCAGTATTTT | CASSQGAEDTQYF
. | . | TRBJ2-7 | TRBV11-2 | TGTGCCAGCAGCTTAGACGGGGGGCCGACCTACGAGCAGTACTTC | CASSLDGGPTYEQYF
once | . | TRBJ2-3 | TRBV5-1 | TGCGCCAGCAGCCTCCCTAGCACAGATACGCAGTATTTT | CASSLPSTDTQYF
. | TRBD2 | TRBJ2-7 | TRBV3-1/TRBV3-2 | TGTGCCAGCAGCCAGCCGGGAGGAGAGCAGTACTTC | CASSQPGGEQYF
. | . | TRBJ2-3 | TRBV24-1 | TGTGCCACCAGTGATTTGCAGACAGATAGCACAGATACGCAGTATTTT | CATSDLQTDSTDTQYF
. | . | TRBJ2-7 | TRBV11-3 | TGTGCCAGCAGCCGGCGGGGAATGGAGGAGCAGTACTTC | CASSRRGMEEQYF
. | . | TRBJ2-1 | TRBV2 | TGTGCCAGCAGACAGGGATATGAGCAGTTCTTC | CASRQGYEQFF
. | . | TRBJ1-2 | TRBV19 | TGTGCCAGTAGTATCCCGACCGGGACACTGAACTATGGCTACACCTTC | CASSIPTGTLNYGYTF
. | . | TRBJ2-7 | TRBV6-5 | TGTGCCAGCAAAACCGACAGGCCCGCCTACGAGCAGTACTTC | CASKTDRPAYEQYF
many | . | TRBJ1-6 | TRBV7-8 | TGTGCCAGCAGCTTGGTTCCGGGGAGTAATTCACCCCTCCACTTT | CASSLVPGSNSPLHF
. | . | TRBJ1-2 | TRBV20-1 | TGCACCTCGGACAGTCCCTATGGCTACACCTTC | CTSDSPYGYTF
. | TRBD1 | TRBJ1-2 | TRBV11-2 | TGTGCCAGCAGCAAACAGGGGCGCGGTGGCTACACCTTC | CASSKQGRGGYTF
. | TRBD2 | TRBJ2-2 | TRBV3-1/TRBV3-2 | TGTGCCAGCAGCCCCTGGACTAGCGGGGGGGCCGGGAGGGCCGGGGAGCTGTTTTTT | CASSPWTSGGAGRAGELFF
. | TRBD2 | TRBJ2-1 | TRBV28 | TGTGCCAGCAGCCTAGCGAGCGGGGGGGGGAATGAGCAGTTCTTC | CASSLASGGGNEQFF
. | TRBD2 | TRBJ2-3 | TRBV6-2/TRBV6-3 | TGTGCCAGCAGTTACAGACAAGCGGGGGGGCCTGGAGATACGCAGTATTTT | CASSYRQAGGPGDTQYF
. | . | TRBJ1-1 | TRBV9 | TGTGCCAGCAGCGTAGGTGCAGACACTGAAGCTTTCTTT | CASSVGADTEAFF
few | . | TRBJ1-2 | TRBV7-2 | TGTGCCAGCAGCCCTCTTCCCAACAGTAACTATGGCTACACCTTC | CASSPLPNSNYGYTF
many | . | TRBJ1-1 | TRBV4-3 | TGCGCCAGCAGCCAGGAGGGGGGGGCGGGAACTGAAGCTTTCTTT | CASSQEGGAGTEAFF
. | TRBD1 | TRBJ1-6 | TRBV5-1 | TGCGCCAGCAGCCCTCGGGACAGTAATTCACCCCTCCACTTT | CASSPRDSNSPLHF
. | TRBD2 | TRBJ2-7 | TRBV9 | TGTGCCAGCAGCGTAGATGGGCGGGGGGTCGACGAGCAGTACTTC | CASSVDGRGVDEQYF
. | . | TRBJ2-7 | TRBV10-3 | TGTGCCATCAGTGGGGGGGTGGATCACGAGCAGTACTTC | CAISGGVDHEQYF
. | . | TRBJ2-7 | TRBV28 | TGTGCCAGCAGTTTGGCAGGGGAGATCTACGAGCAGTACTTC | CASSLAGEIYEQYF
few | . | TRBJ2-1 | TRBV10-3 | TGTGCCATCAGTGAGGAGGGGGGGGTCAATGAGCAGTTCTTC | CAISEEGGVNEQFF
. | . | TRBJ2-1 | TRBV2 | TGTGCCAGCAAAGAGGGGGGGCTATACAATGAGCAGTTCTTC | CASKEGGLYNEQFF
. | TRBD1 | TRBJ1-6 | TRBV24-1 | TGTGCCACCAAGACAGGGAGCTCCTATAATTCACCCCTCCACTTT | CATKTGSSYNSPLHF
. | TRBD2 | TRBJ2-2 | TRBV28 | TGTGCCAGCAGTCCCCCGGGACTAGCGGGGGGGCAGACCGGGGAGCTGTTTTTT | CASSPPGLAGGQTGELFF
. | . | TRBJ2-7 | TRBV6-5 | TGTGCCAGCAGTTACCGCGGGTTATTCTACGAGCAGTACTTC | CASSYRGLFYEQYF
. | TRBD2 | TRBJ2-3 | TRBV6-6 | TGTGCCAGCAGTTACGCGGACGGGGGGGCAGATACGCAGTATTTT | CASSYADGGADTQYF
. | . | TRBJ2-7 | TRBV5-1 | TGCGCCAGCAGCTTACTGGGCGTGGGCGAGCAGTACTTC | CASSLLGVGEQYF